The 26 T cell receptor beta chains in this list originate from one sample, sequenced in a study of cytomegalovirus exposure and HLA in healthy donors. The PCR had 60 Vbeta and 13 Jbeta primers. TCRdb's copy holds only in-frame clones and misses some; the assay was immunoSEQ multiplex PCR. The sample consists of about 120,000 clones, 60% to 85% of them appearing once. Sequencing was done on a sample of PBMCs. The source of these receptors is a woman aged 40 to 55 in good health and CMV-seropositive.

In DNA form, the CDR3 reads TGTGCCAGCAGCCCCCCCCTCTCTGGAAACACCATATATTTT. This translates into CASSPPLSGNTIYF. The chain uses TRBV9 and TRBJ1-3; D remains unclear. This CDR3 region has 14 residues. Looked up from germline, CDR1 is SGDLS and CDR2 is YYNGEE. V lost 4 bases and J 0 bases, leaving 8 bases between the germline ends.

The gene calls are TRBV19 and TRBJ1-1; TRBD1 might be the D (6 bases). CDR3 length equals 13 residues. The germline gives CDR1 LNHDA, CDR2 SQIVND (reference sequence). The V and J ends lost 6 bases and 4 bases respectively, with 12 bases between them. DNA of the CDR3: TGTGCCAGTAGGATCACAGGGACCACTGAAGCTTTCTTT. Translating it yields CASRITGTTEAFF. Full variable domain (rest looked up from reference TRBV19 and TRBJ1-1): DGGITQSPKYLFRKEGQNVTLSCEQNLNHDAMYWYRQDPGQGLRLIYYSQIVNDFQKGDIAEGYSVSREKKESFPLTVTSAQKNPTAFYLCASRITGTTEAFFGQGTRLTVV.

With regard to this clone: The junction departs from the called germline gene at one end, perhaps through a read error. The V and J genes are TRBV7-7 and TRBJ2-7; 14 bases align to TRBD2. CDR3 length: 16 amino acids. CDR1 and CDR2 from the germline V gene are SSHAT and FNYEAQ (reference sequence). CDR3 in amino acids: CASSRGTSGSLDEQYF. The CDR3 DNA reads as TGTGCTAGCAGTCGTGGGACTAGCGGGAGTTTAGACGAGCAGTACTTC. Based on the CDR3 plus reference TRBV7-7 and TRBJ2-7, the full variable domain is GAGVSQSPRYKVTKRGQDVTLRCDPISSHATLYWYQQALGQGPEFLTYFNYEAQPDKSGLPSDRFSAERPEGSISTLTIQRTEQRDSAMYRCASSRGTSGSLDEQYFGPGTRLTVT.

The chain carries TRBV5-1 and TRBJ1-6; D unresolved. Trimming removed 0 bases at V and 0 bases at J, with 7 bases between. The CDR3 covers 16 residues. Germline V gene data show CDR1 as SGHRS and CDR2 as YFSETQ. Here the CDR3 reads CASSLGESSYNSPLHF. In DNA, the CDR3 is TGCGCCAGCAGCTTGGGGGAGAGCTCCTATAATTCACCCCTCCACTTT.

V usage is TRBV9 and J usage is TRBJ2-3; 9 positions agree with TRBD1. J gave up 5 bases and V 4 bases, and 8 bases lay outside the gene matches. Germline V lookup: CDR1 SGDLS, CDR2 YYNGEE. CDR3 length: 15 residues. CDR3 sequence: CASSPGQGREDTQYF. CDR3 sequence (DNA): TGTGCCAGCAGCCCGGGACAGGGCAGGGAAGATACGCAGTATTTT.

The genes are TRBV2 and TRBJ2-3, with TRBD2 identical over 8 bases. This CDR3 contains 16 residues. Germline CDR1 SNHLY, CDR2 FYNNEI. V lost 5 bases, J lost 5 bases, and 12 bases stayed unmatched. CDR3 amino acids: CASSINPGLEVDTQYF. CDR3 in DNA: TGTGCCAGCAGTATTAATCCGGGACTAGAGGTAGATACGCAGTATTTT.

The V and J genes are TRBV28 and TRBJ1-2, with 8 bases that match TRBD1. V was clipped by 3 bases and J by 8 bases; unmatched bases: 11. This CDR3 contains 15 residues. The germline V gene has CDR1 MDHEN and CDR2 SYDVKM. For the CDR3, the DNA is TGTGCCAGCAGTTTCGGAGGACAGGGAGTTAAAGGCTACACCTTC. Protein sequence: CASSFGGQGVKGYTF.

This clone was recorded at least ten times. V is TRBV9 and J is TRBJ1-1; the D gene is possibly TRBD1 (6 bases). The V end lost 7 bases, the J end lost 4 bases, and 8 bases lay between the germline ends. This CDR3 comprises 11 residues. The germline gives CDR1 SGDLS, CDR2 YYNGEE. As DNA, the CDR3 is TGTGCCAGCCGACAGGTCACTGAAGCTTTCTTT. Residues: CASRQVTEAFF.

The J gene is TRBJ1-1, the V gene TRBV9, with unresolved D. Trimming shortened V by 2 bases and J by 5 bases, and 10 bases separated the two germline ends. Germline lookup yields CDR1 SGDLS and CDR2 YYNGEE. The CDR3 sequence is 13 residues long. The CDR3, as DNA: TGTGCCAGCAGCGTCTCCGGGGAAACTGAAGCTTTCTTT. This gives the protein CASSVSGETEAFF.

J is TRBJ1-1 and V is TRBV5-8; the D gene is possibly TRBD1 (5 bases). Per germline, CDR1 SGHTS and CDR2 YDEGEE. Trimming pared 5 bases from V and 10 bases from J, leaving 18 bases between. The CDR3 covers 13 residues. CDR3 nucleotide sequence: TGTGCCAGCAGTTACAGCGGGACTACGGGAGCTTTCTTT. Translating it yields CASSYSGTTGAFF. Using reference TRBV5-8 and TRBJ1-1 for the parts outside the CDR3, the full variable domain is EAGVTQSPTHLIKTRGQQATLRCSPISGHTSVYWYQQALGLGLQFLLWYDEGEERNRGNFPPRFSGRQFPNYSSELNVNALELEDSALYLCASSYSGTTGAFFGQGTRLTVV.

The V gene is TRBV13, the J gene TRBJ1-5; TRBD1 aligns across 8 bases. The CDR3 length is 17 residues. V lost 3 bases and J lost 0; bases outside the gene matches: 7. Germline CDR1 is PRHDT and CDR2 is FYEKMQ (reference sequence). CDR3 DNA sequence: TGTGCCAGCAGCTTGACAGGGGCCGTCTATAGCAATCAGCCCCAGCATTTT. Amino acid sequence: CASSLTGAVYSNQPQHF.

This clone showed up just once. This rearrangement joins TRBV6-5 to TRBJ1-4; D is undetermined. The CDR3 is 15 residues long. Germline CDR1 MNHEY, CDR2 SVGAGI. The V and J ends lost 0 bases and 8 bases respectively, with 13 bases between them. The DNA for the CDR3 is TGTGCCAGCAGTTACTCCCCCGAGGGTAGGGAAAAACTGTTTTTT. Translation gives CASSYSPEGREKLFF.

This clone showed up just once. CDR3 DNA sequence: TGTGCCAGCAGCCCCTTGTCCTCAGGTGACACCATATATTTT. This codes for CASSPLSSGDTIYF. The V gene is TRBV5-6, the J gene TRBJ1-3; D ambiguous. This CDR3 has 14 amino acids. Trimming shortened V by 4 bases and J by 8 bases, and 16 bases separated the two germline ends. CDR1 and CDR2 from the germline V gene are SGHDT and YYEEEE.

The table lists this clone with a count of one. The chain recombines TRBV13 with TRBJ2-3; 14 bases agree with TRBD2. The CDR3 totals 17 residues. The germline V gene has CDR1 PRHDT and CDR2 FYEKMQ (reference sequence). With 5 bases clipped from V and 4 bases from J, the junction kept 8 bases outside the gene matches. The CDR3 DNA sequence: TGTGCCAGCAGCATCGGACTAGCGGGAGGCGGCGCAGATACGCAGTATTTT. Its protein is CASSIGLAGGGADTQYF.

This clone was recorded only once. The chain employs TRBV29-1 and TRBJ2-1; 11 nucleotides align to TRBD2. V lost 5 bases and J lost 7; bases outside the gene matches: 10. The CDR3 spans 15 residues. The germline CDR1 and CDR2 sequences are SQVTM and ANQGSEA. This CDR3 is CSVPPGSGRGNEQFF. CDR3 DNA: TGCAGCGTTCCCCCGGGTAGCGGGAGGGGTAATGAGCAGTTCTTC.

The genes are TRBV19 and TRBJ1-2; 9 nucleotides align to TRBD1. The CDR3 covers 14 residues. In germline, CDR1 is LNHDA, CDR2 SQIVND (reference sequence). V shed 5 bases, J shed 1 base, and the junction held 2 bases outside the gene matches. The CDR3 sequence: CASSLGQGNYGYTF. The CDR3 nucleotides are TGTGCCAGTAGTCTGGGACAGGGTAACTATGGCTACACCTTC.

V and J are TRBV5-1 and TRBJ1-1; no clear D gene. The germline V gene has CDR1 SGHRS and CDR2 YFSETQ. The CDR3 has 14 residues. V was clipped by 0 bases and J by 1 base, with 7 bases between them. The CDR3 DNA is TGCGCCAGCAGCTTGGCGGGGAGGAACACTGAAGCTTTCTTT. Encoded protein: CASSLAGRNTEAFF.

The sample holds one count of this clone. The V and J genes are TRBV28 and TRBJ1-5; 7 bases are a match to TRBD1. This CDR3 region has 15 residues. V was clipped by 5 bases and J by 3 bases; unmatched bases: 7. Germline V gives CDR1 MDHEN, CDR2 SYDVKM. CDR3 protein: CASSAIDRVNQPQHF. CDR3 nucleotides: TGTGCCAGCAGTGCCATCGACAGGGTCAATCAGCCCCAGCATTTT.

V and J are TRBV19 and TRBJ1-5, with TRBD1 identical over 8 bases. Germline V gives CDR1 LNHDA, CDR2 SQIVND (reference sequence). The junction had 7 bases not matched to a gene; V was cut back by 5 bases and J by 4 bases. The CDR3 length is 15 residues. The CDR3 DNA reads as TGTGCCAGTAGTGATGGACAGGGAAGGAATCAGCCCCAGCATTTT. Protein sequence: CASSDGQGRNQPQHF.

A remark on this clone: The conserved final phenylalanine or tryptophan is absent from the CDR3, which likely points to a read error. V is TRBV5-1 and J is TRBJ1-1, with 9 bases identical to TRBD1. This CDR3 has 15 residues. CDR1 is SGHRS and CDR2 is YFSETQ in the germline V gene. With V trimmed by 0 bases and J by 10 bases, 10 bases remained unmatched. CDR3 sequence reads: CASSLALGGQGAAFL. The CDR3, as DNA: TGCGCCAGCAGCTTGGCCCTCGGGGGACAGGGCGCAGCTTTCCTT.

The gene calls are TRBV5-1 and TRBJ1-1; D call uncertain. CDR1 is SGHRS, CDR2 YFSETQ, per germline. V gave up 0 bases and J gave up 0 bases, with 9 bases separating them. This CDR3 region has 15 residues. CDR3 residues: CASSLGADMNTEAFF. The CDR3 region has the DNA TGCGCCAGCAGCTTGGGGGCAGACATGAACACTGAAGCTTTCTTT.

J is TRBJ2-7 and V is TRBV28; D possibly corresponds to TRBD2 (6 bases). Germline-derived CDR1 and CDR2 are MDHEN and SYDVKM. The V and J ends lost 5 bases and 2 bases respectively, with 13 bases between them. The CDR3 consists of 14 residues. Written as DNA, the CDR3 is TGTGCCAGCAGTCCCGGGACTGCTGCCTACGAGCAGTACTTC. Its protein product is CASSPGTAAYEQYF. The whole variable domain, remainder taken from reference TRBV28 and TRBJ2-7, is DVKVTQSSRYLVKRTGEKVFLECVQDMDHENMFWYRQDPGLGLRLIYFSYDVKMKEKGDIPEGYSVSREKKERFSLILESASTNQTSMYLCASSPGTAAYEQYFGPGTRLTVT.

Only a few counts were recorded for this clone. In DNA form, the CDR3 reads TGTGCCAGCAGCTTAGTAGCGGGGTTAGACGAGCAGTACTTC. Translated, it gives CASSLVAGLDEQYF. This chain joins TRBV7-6 and TRBJ2-7; 8 bases align to TRBD2. CDR3 length: 14 amino acids. J was trimmed by 5 bases and V by 1 base; bases with no gene match: 4. Germline V lookup: CDR1 SGHVS, CDR2 FNYEAQ.

The V call is TRBV10-3, the J call TRBJ2-2; 7 nucleotides align to TRBD1. In germline, CDR1 is ENHRY, CDR2 SYGVKD. V was pared by 5 bases and J by 5 bases, with 2 bases of the junction left unmatched. The CDR3 totals 13 residues. The CDR3 DNA reads as TGTGCCATCAGTACAGGGGAAACCGGGGAGCTGTTTTTT. As protein: CAISTGETGELFF.

The chain uses TRBV9 and TRBJ2-7, with D possibly TRBD2 on 6 matching bases. Deletions cut 2 bases from V and 4 bases from J, with 13 bases between. The CDR3 is 14 amino acids. The germline CDR1 and CDR2 sequences are SGDLS and YYNGEE. This CDR3 is CASSVDGAGYEQYF. For the CDR3, the DNA is TGTGCCAGCAGCGTTGATGGGGCGGGGTACGAGCAGTACTTC.

In this sample, this clone turned up a few times. This chain links TRBV7-3 with TRBJ2-3, with 7 positions matching TRBD2. This CDR3 region has 14 residues. CDR1 SGHTA and CDR2 FQGTGA come from the germline V gene. V lost 1 base, J lost 4 bases, and 2 bases stayed unmatched. CDR3 DNA: TGTGCCAGCAGCTTAATAGGGAGGGCAGATACGCAGTATTTT. Its protein product is CASSLIGRADTQYF.